The clone carrying this TCR beta chain appeared a few times. The target antigen is unknown. The V gene end was trimmed by 3 bases and the J gene end by 1 base; junction bases not matched to a gene: 10. Germline V gene lookup returns CDR1 LNHNV and CDR2 YYDKDF (reference sequence). The CDR3 extends over 17 amino acids. MiXCR, applied by TCRdb to the 5' RACE reads, yields one record per CDR3 protein. Seen here are hundreds of thousands of distinct CDR3 sequences, 25% to 30% observed once, and the top ten hold over 0.8%. The data derive from a study of CD8 T cells in ankylosing spondylitis. Study-level points and caveats: It appeared that ankylosing spondylitis blood was characterized by a TCR beta motif of several highly homologous variants.

The sample was blood, either unsorted or a sorted T cell fraction (not recorded which). The clonotype was recovered from a male donor with ankylosing spondylitis. The chain links TRBV15 to TRBJ2-7; 9 bases agree with TRBD2. CDR3 protein: CATSSWRGLAPSYEQYF. DNA for the CDR3: TGTGCCACCAGCAGCTGGAGAGGACTAGCGCCTTCCTACGAGCAGTACTTC.